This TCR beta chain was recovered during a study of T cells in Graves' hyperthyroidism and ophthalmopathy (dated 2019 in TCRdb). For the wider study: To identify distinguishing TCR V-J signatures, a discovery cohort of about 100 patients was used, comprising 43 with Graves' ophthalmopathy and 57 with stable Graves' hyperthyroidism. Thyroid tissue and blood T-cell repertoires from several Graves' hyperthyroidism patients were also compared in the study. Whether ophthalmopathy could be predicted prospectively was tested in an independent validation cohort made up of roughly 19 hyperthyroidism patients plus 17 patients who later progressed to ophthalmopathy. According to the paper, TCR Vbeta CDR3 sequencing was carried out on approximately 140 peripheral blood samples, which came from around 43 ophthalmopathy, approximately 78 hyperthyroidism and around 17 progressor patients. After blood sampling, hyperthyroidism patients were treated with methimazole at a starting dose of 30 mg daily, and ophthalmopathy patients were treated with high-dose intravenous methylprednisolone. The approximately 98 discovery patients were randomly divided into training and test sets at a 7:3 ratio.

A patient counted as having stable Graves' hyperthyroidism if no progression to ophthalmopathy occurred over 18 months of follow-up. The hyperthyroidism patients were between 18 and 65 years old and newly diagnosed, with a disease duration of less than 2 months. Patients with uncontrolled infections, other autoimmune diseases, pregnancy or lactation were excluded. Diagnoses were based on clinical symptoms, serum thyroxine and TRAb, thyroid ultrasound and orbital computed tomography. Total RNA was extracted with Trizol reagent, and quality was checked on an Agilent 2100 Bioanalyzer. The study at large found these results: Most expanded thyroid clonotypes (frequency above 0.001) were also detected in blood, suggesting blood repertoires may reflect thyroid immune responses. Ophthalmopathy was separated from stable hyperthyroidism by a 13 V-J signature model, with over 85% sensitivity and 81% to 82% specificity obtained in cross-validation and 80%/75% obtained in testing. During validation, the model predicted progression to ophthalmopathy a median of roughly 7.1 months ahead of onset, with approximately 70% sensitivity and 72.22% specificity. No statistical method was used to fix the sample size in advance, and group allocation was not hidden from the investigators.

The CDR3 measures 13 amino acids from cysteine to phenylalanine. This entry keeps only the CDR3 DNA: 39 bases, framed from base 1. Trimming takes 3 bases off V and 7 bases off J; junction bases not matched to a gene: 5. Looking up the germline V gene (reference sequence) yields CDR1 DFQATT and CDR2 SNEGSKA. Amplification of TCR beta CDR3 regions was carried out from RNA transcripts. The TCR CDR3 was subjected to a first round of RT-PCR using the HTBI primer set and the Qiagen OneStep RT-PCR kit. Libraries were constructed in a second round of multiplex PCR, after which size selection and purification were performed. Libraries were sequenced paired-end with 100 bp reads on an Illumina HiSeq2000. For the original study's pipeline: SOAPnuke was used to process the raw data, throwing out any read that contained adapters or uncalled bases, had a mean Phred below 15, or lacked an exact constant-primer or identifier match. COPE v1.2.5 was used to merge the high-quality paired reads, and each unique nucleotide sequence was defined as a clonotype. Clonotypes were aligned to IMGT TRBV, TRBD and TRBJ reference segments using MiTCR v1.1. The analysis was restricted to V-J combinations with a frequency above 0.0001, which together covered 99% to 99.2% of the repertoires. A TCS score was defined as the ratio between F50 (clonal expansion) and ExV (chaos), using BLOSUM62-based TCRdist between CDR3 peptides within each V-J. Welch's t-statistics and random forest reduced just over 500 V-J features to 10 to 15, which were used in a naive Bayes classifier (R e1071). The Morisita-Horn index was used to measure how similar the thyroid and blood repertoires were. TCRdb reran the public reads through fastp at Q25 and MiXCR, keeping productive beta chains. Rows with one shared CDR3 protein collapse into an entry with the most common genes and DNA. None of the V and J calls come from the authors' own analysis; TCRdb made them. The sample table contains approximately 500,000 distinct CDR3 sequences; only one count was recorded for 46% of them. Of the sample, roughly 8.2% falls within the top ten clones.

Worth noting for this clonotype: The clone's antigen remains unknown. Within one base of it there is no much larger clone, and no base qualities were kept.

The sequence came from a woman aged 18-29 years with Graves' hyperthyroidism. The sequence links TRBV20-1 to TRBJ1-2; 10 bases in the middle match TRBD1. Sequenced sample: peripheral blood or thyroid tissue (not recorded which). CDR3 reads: CSARGTGASGYTF. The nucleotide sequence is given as TGCAGTGCTAGGGGGACAGGGGCCAGTGGCTACACCTTC.